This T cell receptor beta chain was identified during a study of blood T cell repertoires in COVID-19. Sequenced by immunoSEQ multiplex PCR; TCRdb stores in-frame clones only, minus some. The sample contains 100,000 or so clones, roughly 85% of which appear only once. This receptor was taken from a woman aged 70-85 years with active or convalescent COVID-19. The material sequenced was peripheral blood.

CDR3 protein: CASSFLPGTSGIVAKNIQYF. The CDR3 coding sequence is TGTGCCAGCAGTTTTTTACCCGGGACTAGCGGGATCGTAGCCAAAAACATTCAGTACTTC. V and J are TRBV6-2 or TRBV6-3 and TRBJ2-4; 13 positions agree with TRBD2. Germline V gene sequence: CDR1 MNHEY, CDR2 SVGEGT. CDR3 length: 20 residues. V gave up 4 bases and J gave up 0 bases; unmatched junction bases: 12.